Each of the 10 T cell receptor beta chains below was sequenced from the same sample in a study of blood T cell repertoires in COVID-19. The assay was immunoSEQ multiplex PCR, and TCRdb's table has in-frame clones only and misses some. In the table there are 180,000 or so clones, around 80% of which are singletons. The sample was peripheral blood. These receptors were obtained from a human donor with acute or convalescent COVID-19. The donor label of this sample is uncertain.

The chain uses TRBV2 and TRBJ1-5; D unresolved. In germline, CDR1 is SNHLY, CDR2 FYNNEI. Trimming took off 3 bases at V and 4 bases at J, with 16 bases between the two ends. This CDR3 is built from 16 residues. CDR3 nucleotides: TGTGCCAGCAGTGAGGAGTCAGTTTTCTTTAATCAGCCCCAGCATTTT. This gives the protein CASSEESVFFNQPQHF. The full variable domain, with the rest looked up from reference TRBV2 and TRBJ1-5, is EPEVTQTPSHQVTQMGQEVILRCVPISNHLYFYWYRQILGQKVEFLVSFYNNEISEKSEIFDDQFSVERPDGSNFTLKIRSTKLEDSAMYFCASSEESVFFNQPQHFGDGTRLSIL.

The CDR3 sequence is CASSLGLAGQSETQYF. Written as DNA, the CDR3 is TGTGCCAGCAGCCTCGGCCTAGCGGGACAGTCAGAGACCCAGTACTTC. The chain joins TRBV7-3 to TRBJ2-5; 9 nucleotides match TRBD2. This CDR3 spans 16 amino acids. Germline values: CDR1 SGHTA, CDR2 FQGTGA. Trimming took 5 bases from V and 4 from J; bases not matched to a gene: 11. The variable domain in full, with the rest retrieved from reference TRBV7-3 and TRBJ2-5, is GAGVSQTPSNKVTEKGKYVELRCDPISGHTALYWYRQSLGQGPEFLIYFQGTGAADDSGLPNDRFFAVRPEGSVSTLKIQRTERGDSAVYLCASSLGLAGQSETQYFGPGTRLLVL.

Written as DNA, the CDR3 is TGTGCCAGCAGCTCCGGACAGTTGAACACTGAAGCTTTCTTT. This gives the protein CASSSGQLNTEAFF. The rearrangement uses TRBV7-2 and TRBJ1-1, with D possibly TRBD1 on 6 matching bases. Trimming stripped 4 bases from V and 0 bases from J, with 9 bases between. This CDR3 has 14 amino acids. Per the germline V gene, CDR1 is SGHTA and CDR2 is FQGNSA.

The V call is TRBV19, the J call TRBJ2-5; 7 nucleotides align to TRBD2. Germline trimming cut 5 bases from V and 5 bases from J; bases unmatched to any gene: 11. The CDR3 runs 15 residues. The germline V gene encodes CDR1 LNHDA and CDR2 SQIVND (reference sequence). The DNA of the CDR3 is TGTGCCAGTAGTTCCTTACGGGGAGGGATTGAGACCCAGTACTTC. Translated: CASSSLRGGIETQYF.

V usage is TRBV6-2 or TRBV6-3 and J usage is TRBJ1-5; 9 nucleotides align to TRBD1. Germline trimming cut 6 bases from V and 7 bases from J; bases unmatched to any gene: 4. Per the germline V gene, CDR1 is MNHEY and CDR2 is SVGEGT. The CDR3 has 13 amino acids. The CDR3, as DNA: TGTGCCAGCAGCAGGACAGGGGCCCAGCCCCAGCATTTT. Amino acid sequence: CASSRTGAQPQHF.

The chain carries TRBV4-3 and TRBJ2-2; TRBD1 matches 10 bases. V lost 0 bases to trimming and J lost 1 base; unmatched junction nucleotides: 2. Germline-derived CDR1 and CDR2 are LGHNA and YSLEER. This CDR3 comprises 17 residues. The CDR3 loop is CASSQDRTGGNTGELFF. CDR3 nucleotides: TGCGCCAGCAGCCAAGACCGGACAGGGGGGAACACCGGGGAGCTGTTTTTT.

DNA for the CDR3: TGTGCCAGCAGCATTTCCGGGACAGGGTCCGAGACCCAGTACTTC. As protein: CASSISGTGSETQYF. The V gene is TRBV7-9, the J gene TRBJ2-5; 9 nucleotides line up with TRBD1. Germline V gives CDR1 SEHNR, CDR2 FQNEAQ (reference sequence). The CDR3 is 15 residues long. V trimming: 5 bases; J trimming: 5 bases; junction bases outside the gene matches: 9.

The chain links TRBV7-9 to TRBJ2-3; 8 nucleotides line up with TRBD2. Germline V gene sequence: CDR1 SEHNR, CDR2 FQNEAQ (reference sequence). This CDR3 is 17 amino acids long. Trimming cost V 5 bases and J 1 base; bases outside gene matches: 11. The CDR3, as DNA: TGTGCCAGCAGCCCCCTTGGGGTTAGCGGGGGCACAGATACGCAGTATTTT. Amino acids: CASSPLGVSGGTDTQYF.

CDR3: CASRPTERNQPQHF. In nucleotides, the CDR3 is TGTGCCAGCAGACCGACAGAGCGCAATCAGCCCCAGCATTTT. The chain recombines TRBV27 with TRBJ1-5; possible D gene TRBD1, 5 bases. The CDR3 totals 14 residues. CDR1 is MNHEY and CDR2 is SMNVEV in the germline V gene (reference sequence). V was shortened by 6 bases and J by 2 bases, with 11 bases between the two germline ends.

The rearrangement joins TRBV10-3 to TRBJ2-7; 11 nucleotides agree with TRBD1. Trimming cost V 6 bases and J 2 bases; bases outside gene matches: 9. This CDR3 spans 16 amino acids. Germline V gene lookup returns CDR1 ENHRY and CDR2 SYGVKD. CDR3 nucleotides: TGTGCCATCAGCCCCGGGACAGGGGGGAGTCCCTACGAGCAGTACTTC. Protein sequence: CAISPGTGGSPYEQYF.